This T cell receptor (beta chain) appears in the sequencing data of a study of control samples from healthy donors and cancer patients. TCRdb's table, derived via immunoSEQ multiplex PCR, lists solely in-frame clones and lacks some. The table includes tens of thousands of clones, over 85% detected once. The CDR3 totals 11 residues, both ends included. CDR1 SGHNT and CDR2 YYREEE come from the germline V gene (reference sequence). Regarding this clone: No conserved phenylalanine or tryptophan ends this CDR3, so it is likely a read error. It is unclear where the CDR3 begins or ends on the DNA, so no DNA is shown, and the CDR3 is as TCRdb lists it.

The sequencing sample was made of PBMCs. The clonotype originates from a woman between 40 and 50 years old with lung cancer. The chain recombines TRBV5-4 with TRBJ1-1. CDR3 loop: CASSFGQVTRL.